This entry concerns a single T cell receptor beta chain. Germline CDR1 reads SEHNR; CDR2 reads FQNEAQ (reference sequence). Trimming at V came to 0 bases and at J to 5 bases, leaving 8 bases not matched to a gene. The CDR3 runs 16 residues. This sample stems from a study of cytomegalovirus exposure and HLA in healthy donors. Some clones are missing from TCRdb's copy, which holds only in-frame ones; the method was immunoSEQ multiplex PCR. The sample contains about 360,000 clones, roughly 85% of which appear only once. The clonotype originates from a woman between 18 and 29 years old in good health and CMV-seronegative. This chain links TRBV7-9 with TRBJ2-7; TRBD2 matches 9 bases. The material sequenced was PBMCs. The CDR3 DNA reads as TGTGCCAGCAGCTTAGCCGCCGGCGGGAGGGGGCACGAGCAGTACTTC. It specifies CASSLAAGGRGHEQYF.